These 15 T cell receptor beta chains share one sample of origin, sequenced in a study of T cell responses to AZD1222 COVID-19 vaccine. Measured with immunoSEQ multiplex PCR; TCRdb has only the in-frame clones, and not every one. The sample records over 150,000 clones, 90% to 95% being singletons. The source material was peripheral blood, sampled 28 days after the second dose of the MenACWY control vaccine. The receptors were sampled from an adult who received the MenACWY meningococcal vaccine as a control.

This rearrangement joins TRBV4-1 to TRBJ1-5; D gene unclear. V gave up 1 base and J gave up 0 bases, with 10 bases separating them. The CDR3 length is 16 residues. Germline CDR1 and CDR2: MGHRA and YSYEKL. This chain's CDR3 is CASSQGSENSNQPQHF. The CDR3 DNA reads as TGCGCCAGCAGCCAAGGGTCGGAAAATAGCAATCAGCCCCAGCATTTT.

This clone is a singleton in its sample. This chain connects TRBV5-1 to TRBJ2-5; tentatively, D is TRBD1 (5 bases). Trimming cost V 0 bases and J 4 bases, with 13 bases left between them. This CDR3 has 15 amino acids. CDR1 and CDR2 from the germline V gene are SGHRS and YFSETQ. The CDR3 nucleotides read TGCGCCAGCAGCTTGGGCCAACACCAGGGAGAGACCCAGTACTTC. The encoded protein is CASSLGQHQGETQYF. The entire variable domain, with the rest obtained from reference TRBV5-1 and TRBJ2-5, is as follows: KAGVTQTPRYLIKTRGQQVTLSCSPISGHRSVSWYQQTPGQGLQFLFEYFSETQRNKGNFPGRFSGRQFSNSRSEMNVSTLELGDSALYLCASSLGQHQGETQYFGPGTRLLVL.

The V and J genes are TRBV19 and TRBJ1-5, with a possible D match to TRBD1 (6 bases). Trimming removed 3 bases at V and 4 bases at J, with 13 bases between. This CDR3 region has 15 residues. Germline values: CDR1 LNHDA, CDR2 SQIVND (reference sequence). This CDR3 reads CASSIQGKGNQPQHF. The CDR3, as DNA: TGTGCCAGTAGTATCCAGGGGAAGGGGAATCAGCCCCAGCATTTT. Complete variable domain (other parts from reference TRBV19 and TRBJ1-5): DGGITQSPKYLFRKEGQNVTLSCEQNLNHDAMYWYRQDPGQGLRLIYYSQIVNDFQKGDIAEGYSVSREKKESFPLTVTSAQKNPTAFYLCASSIQGKGNQPQHFGDGTRLSIL.

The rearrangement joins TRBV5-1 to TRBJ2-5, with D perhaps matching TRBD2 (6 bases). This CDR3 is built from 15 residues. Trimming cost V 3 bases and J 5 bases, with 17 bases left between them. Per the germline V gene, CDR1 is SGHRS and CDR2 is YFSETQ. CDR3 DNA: TGCGCCAGCAGCTCTAACGGGCAGGGACTGGAGACCCAGTACTTC. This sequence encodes CASSSNGQGLETQYF.

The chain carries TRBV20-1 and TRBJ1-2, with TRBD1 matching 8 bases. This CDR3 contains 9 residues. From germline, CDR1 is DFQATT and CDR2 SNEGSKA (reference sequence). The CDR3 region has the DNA TGCATGACAGGGGAAGGCTACACCTTC. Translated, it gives CMTGEGYTF.

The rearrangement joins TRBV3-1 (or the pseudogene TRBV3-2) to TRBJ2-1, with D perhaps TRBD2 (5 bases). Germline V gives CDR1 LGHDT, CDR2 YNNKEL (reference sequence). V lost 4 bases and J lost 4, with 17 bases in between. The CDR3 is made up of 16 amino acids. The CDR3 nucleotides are TGTGCCAGCAGCCTGGGAACGTCAGGAGGATACAATGAGCAGTTCTTC. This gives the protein CASSLGTSGGYNEQFF.

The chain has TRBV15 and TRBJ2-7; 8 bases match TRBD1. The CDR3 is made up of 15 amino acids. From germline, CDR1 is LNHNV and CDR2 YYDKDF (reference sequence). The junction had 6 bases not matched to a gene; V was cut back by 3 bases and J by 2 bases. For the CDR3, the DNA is TGTGCCACCAGCAGTTCGCGGACAGGGACCTACGAGCAGTACTTC. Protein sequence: CATSSSRTGTYEQYF.

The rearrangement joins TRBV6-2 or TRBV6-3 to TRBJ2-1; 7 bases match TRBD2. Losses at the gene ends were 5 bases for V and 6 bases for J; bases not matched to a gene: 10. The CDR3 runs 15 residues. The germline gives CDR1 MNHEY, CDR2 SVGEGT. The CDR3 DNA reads TGTGCCAGCAGTCAAAGCGGGGCGGCGGCCAATGAGCAGTTCTTC. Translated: CASSQSGAAANEQFF.

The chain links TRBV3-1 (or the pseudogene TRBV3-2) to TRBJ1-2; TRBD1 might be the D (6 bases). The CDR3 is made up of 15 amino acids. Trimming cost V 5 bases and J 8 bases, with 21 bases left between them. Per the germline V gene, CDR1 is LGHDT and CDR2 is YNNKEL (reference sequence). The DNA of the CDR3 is TGTGCCAGCAGCGTCCGGAGGGGGGGAAGGTACGGCTACACCTTC. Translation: CASSVRRGGRYGYTF.

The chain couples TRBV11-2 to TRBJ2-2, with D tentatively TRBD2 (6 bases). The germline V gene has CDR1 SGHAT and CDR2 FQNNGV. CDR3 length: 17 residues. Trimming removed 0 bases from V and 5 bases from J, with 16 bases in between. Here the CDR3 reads CASSLDLLGGRTGELFF. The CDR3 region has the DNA TGTGCCAGCAGCTTAGATCTTCTGGGGGGAAGAACCGGGGAGCTGTTTTTT.

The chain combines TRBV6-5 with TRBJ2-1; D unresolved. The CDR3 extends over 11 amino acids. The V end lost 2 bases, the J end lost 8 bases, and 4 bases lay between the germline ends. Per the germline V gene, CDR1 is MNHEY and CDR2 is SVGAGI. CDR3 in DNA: TGTGCCAGCAGTTACCTCTATGAGCAGTTCTTC. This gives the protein CASSYLYEQFF.

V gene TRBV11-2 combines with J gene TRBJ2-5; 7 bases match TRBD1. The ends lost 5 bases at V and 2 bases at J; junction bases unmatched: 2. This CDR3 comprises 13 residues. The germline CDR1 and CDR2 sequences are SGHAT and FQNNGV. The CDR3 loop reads CASSRGQQETQYF. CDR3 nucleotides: TGTGCCAGCAGCAGGGGACAGCAAGAGACCCAGTACTTC.

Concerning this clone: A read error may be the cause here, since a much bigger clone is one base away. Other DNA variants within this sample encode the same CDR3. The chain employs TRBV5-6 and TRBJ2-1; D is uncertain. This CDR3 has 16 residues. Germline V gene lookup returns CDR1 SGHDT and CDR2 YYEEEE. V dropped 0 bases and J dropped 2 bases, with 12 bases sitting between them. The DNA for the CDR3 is TGTGCCAGCAGCTTGGAGGTACTACCGCCCTACAATGAGCAGTTCTTC. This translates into CASSLEVLPPYNEQFF.

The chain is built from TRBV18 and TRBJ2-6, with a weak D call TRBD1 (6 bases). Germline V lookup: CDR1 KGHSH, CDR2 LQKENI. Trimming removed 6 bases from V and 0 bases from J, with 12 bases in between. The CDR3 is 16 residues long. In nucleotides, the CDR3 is TGTGCCAGCTCGTTAACAGGGTCCTCTGGGGCCAACGTCCTGACTTTC. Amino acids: CASSLTGSSGANVLTF.

The CDR3 DNA follows: TGTGCCAGCAGTTACCGAGGGAGCACAGATACGCAGTATTTT. This translates into CASSYRGSTDTQYF. J is TRBJ2-3 and V is TRBV6-2 or TRBV6-3; D is possibly TRBD2 (5 bases). The germline V gene has CDR1 MNHEY and CDR2 SVGEGT. Trimming stripped 2 bases from V and 0 bases from J, with 6 bases between. This CDR3 is built from 14 residues.